A single sample gave rise to the 25 T cell receptor beta chains below, sequenced in a study of Graves' ophthalmopathy and Graves' hyperthyroidism. The authors amplified TCR beta CDR3 regions, and they did so from RNA transcripts for repertoire sequencing. Investigators did first-round RT-PCR with HTBI primers, then second-round multiplex PCR. TCRdb recomputed calls from the multiplex PCR reads with MiXCR, one row per CDR3 protein. The repertoire holds about 1.1 million distinct CDR3 sequences, with roughly 35% as singletons. Source material: peripheral blood or thyroid tissue (not recorded which). The receptor source for this set is an adult man with Graves' hyperthyroidism.

This clonotype was detected only a few times. This may be a read error: a much more frequent sequence differs by one nucleotide. The V call is TRBV20-1, the J call TRBJ2-7, with D unresolved. The CDR3 has 13 residues. Trimming left V 4 bases short and J 6 bases short, with 16 bases between. Germline V gene data show CDR1 as DFQATT and CDR2 as SNEGSKA (reference sequence). The CDR3 nucleotides are TGCAGTGCTATTGTTGCGGACCCTCCCGAGCAGTACTTC. Residues: CSAIVADPPEQYF.

Details on this clonotype: At one end the junction does not follow the germline gene, possibly because of a read error. V is TRBV9 and J is TRBJ2-7; tentatively, D is TRBD2 (6 bases). The CDR3 is 11 amino acids. In germline, CDR1 is SGDLS, CDR2 YYNGEE. Here the CDR3 DNA reads TGTCCCAGGGAGGTCAGCTACGAGCAGTACTTC. Translation: CPREVSYEQYF.

The sample holds many counts of this clonotype. V gene TRBV5-1 combines with J gene TRBJ2-7, with D perhaps matching TRBD1 (5 bases). Germline loops: CDR1 SGHRS, CDR2 YFSETQ. V was trimmed by 6 bases and J by 5 bases, leaving 18 bases between them. CDR3 size: 14 residues. As DNA, the CDR3 is TGCGCCAGCACCTCCGGCCAGGGTTACCACGAGCAGTACTTC. Translated, it gives CASTSGQGYHEQYF.

The table lists this clonotype with a count of one. The chain combines TRBV10-3 with TRBJ1-4; 7 nucleotides align to TRBD1. Germline CDR1 ENHRY, CDR2 SYGVKD. With 7 bases clipped from V and 5 bases from J, the junction kept 19 bases outside the gene matches. There are 18 residues in the CDR3. As DNA, the CDR3 is TGTGCCATCACCCCTGGGGGGACTAGCGGGACAGAGAATGAAAAACTGTTTTTT. Encoded protein: CAITPGGTSGTENEKLFF.

Turning to this clonotype: A much larger clone differs by one base, so this may be a read error. CDR3 sequence (DNA): TGTGCCAGCAGCTTAGCTCTGGGAACAGACGAGCAGTGCTTC. Amino acids: CASSLALGTDEQCF. V is TRBV7-2 and J is TRBJ2-7, with D unclear. The CDR3 length is 14 residues. Germline CDR1 is SGHTA and CDR2 is FQGNSA.

The chain employs TRBV5-1 and TRBJ1-2; 10 nucleotides agree with TRBD1. The CDR3 sequence is 16 residues long. Germline CDR1 and CDR2: SGHRS and YFSETQ. The V gene end was trimmed by 4 bases and the J gene end by 8 bases; junction bases not matched to a gene: 14. DNA for the CDR3: TGCGCCAGCAGCCCCCGCCCGGGACAGGGGACGGGGGGCTACACCTTC. Amino acids: CASSPRPGQGTGGYTF.

As regards this clonotype: Germline and junction disagree at one end, which may indicate a read error. The chain couples TRBV5-1 to TRBJ1-5, with 7 bases matching TRBD1. The germline V gene has CDR1 SGHRS and CDR2 YFSETQ. This CDR3 is 14 amino acids long. CDR3 region: CTSSRQGLNQPQHF. DNA for the CDR3: TGCACCAGCAGCAGACAGGGACTCAATCAGCCCCAGCATTTT.

This clonotype was seen many times. J is TRBJ2-5 and V is TRBV10-3; no definite D call. In germline, CDR1 is ENHRY, CDR2 SYGVKD. The V and J ends lost 4 bases and 10 bases respectively, with 13 bases between them. CDR3 length equals 12 residues. The CDR3 reads CAISASPADQYF. DNA for the CDR3: TGTGCCATCAGTGCCTCCCCAGCAGACCAGTACTTC.

The chain combines TRBV10-3 with TRBJ1-5; 8 bases match TRBD1. V trimming: 10 bases; J trimming: 6 bases; junction bases outside the gene matches: 14. The CDR3 sequence is 15 residues long. From germline, CDR1 is ENHRY and CDR2 SYGVKD. CDR3 in amino acids: CASSHGDRFGQPQHF. CDR3 bases: TGTGCCAGCAGCCACGGGGACAGGTTCGGTCAGCCCCAGCATTTT.

This sequence joins TRBV20-1 and TRBJ1-6; D is unclear. The V end was cut by 3 bases, the J end by 0 bases, with 12 bases between. CDR1 is DFQATT and CDR2 is SNEGSKA in the germline V gene (reference sequence). The CDR3 loop spans 16 amino acids. CDR3 in amino acids: CSASGQASSYNSPLHF. The DNA of the CDR3 is TGCAGTGCTAGTGGCCAGGCAAGCTCCTATAATTCACCCCTCCACTTT.

The chain carries TRBV20-1 and TRBJ2-7; the D gene is possibly TRBD1 (6 bases). This CDR3 is 13 amino acids long. Germline CDR1 is DFQATT and CDR2 is SNEGSKA (reference sequence). For the CDR3, the DNA is TGCAATGCCCCCGGGGACAACTCCTACGAGCAGTACTTC. Protein sequence: CNAPGDNSYEQYF.

This clonotype occurred many times. The genes are TRBV11-2 and TRBJ2-7, with TRBD2 matching 13 bases. The trim removed 5 bases at V and 6 bases at J, leaving 7 bases unmatched. This CDR3 contains 15 residues. The V gene's germline CDR1 is SGHAT and CDR2 FQNNGV. The CDR3 reads CASSLTSGRLGEQYF. The CDR3 nucleotides are TGTGCCAGCAGCCTGACTAGCGGGAGGCTAGGCGAGCAGTACTTC.

In this sample, this clonotype turned up many times. The chain is built from TRBV2 and TRBJ1-5; the D is unclear. V shed 8 bases and J shed 0 bases, with 11 bases lying between them. The germline gives CDR1 SNHLY, CDR2 FYNNEI. The CDR3 contains 14 residues. The CDR3 reads CASRPQVSNQPQHF. The CDR3 nucleotides are TGTGCCAGCCGACCACAAGTTAGCAATCAGCCCCAGCATTTT. Full variable domain (missing parts from reference TRBV2 and TRBJ1-5): EPEVTQTPSHQVTQMGQEVILRCVPISNHLYFYWYRQILGQKVEFLVSFYNNEISEKSEIFDDQFSVERPDGSNFTLKIRSTKLEDSAMYFCASRPQVSNQPQHFGDGTRLSIL.

CDR3 sequence (DNA): TGTGCCATCAAAAACGGACAGGAGAATGAAAAACTGTTTTTT. Amino acid sequence: CAIKNGQENEKLFF. The V and J genes are TRBV10-3 and TRBJ1-4; 7 bases match TRBD1. The CDR3 runs to 14 residues. Trimming removed 7 bases from V and 5 bases from J; junction bases left unmatched: 7. Germline CDR1 reads ENHRY; CDR2 reads SYGVKD.

This clonotype appeared many times. The chain is built from TRBV5-1 and TRBJ1-2; no reliable D call. The CDR3 sequence is 14 residues long. CDR1 and CDR2 (germline): SGHRS, YFSETQ. V was clipped by 0 bases and J by 7 bases, with 13 bases between them. The CDR3 DNA is TGCGCCAGCAGCTTGGCCGGCACGGTAGCTGGCTACACCTTC. As protein: CASSLAGTVAGYTF.

This chain uses TRBV7-2 with TRBJ1-6; TRBD1 agrees at 10 bases. The junction had 17 bases not matched to a gene; V was cut back by 5 bases and J by 7 bases. Germline assignment: CDR1 SGHTA and CDR2 FQGNSA. The CDR3 sequence is 19 residues long. CDR3 bases: TGTGCCAGCAGCCCGGGCGGGACAGGGGACTTAGTTAGGAATTCACCCCTCCACTTT. Its translation: CASSPGGTGDLVRNSPLHF. The full variable domain, rest sourced from reference TRBV7-2 and TRBJ1-6, is GAGVSQSPSNKVTEKGKDVELRCDPISGHTALYWYRQSLGQGLEFLIYFQGNSAPDKSGLPSDRFSAERTGGSVSTLTIQRTQQEDSAVYLCASSPGGTGDLVRNSPLHFGNGTRLTVT.

Of note for this clonotype: A much bigger clone sits one base away, suggesting this may be a read error. The final CDR3 position lacks the conserved phenylalanine or tryptophan, pointing to a likely read error. The chain recombines TRBV12-3 or TRBV12-4 with TRBJ2-5, with D uncertain. This CDR3 spans 14 amino acids. Trimming took 7 bases from V and 3 from J, leaving 15 bases between them. The CDR3 sequence: CASTVDGPKETQYL. CDR3 nucleotide sequence: TGTGCCAGCACTGTCGACGGACCCAAAGAGACCCAGTACCTC.

This clonotype was recorded at least ten times. This chain joins TRBV5-1 and TRBJ2-5; a weak D match, TRBD1 (7 bases). Germline CDR1 SGHRS, CDR2 YFSETQ. The V end lost 4 bases, the J end lost 3 bases, and 22 bases lay between the germline ends. The CDR3 totals 17 residues. The CDR3 reads CASSPWSSGRGEETQYF. CDR3 coding DNA: TGCGCCAGCAGCCCCTGGTCGTCCGGCAGGGGGGAAGAGACCCAGTACTTC.

This clonotype has more than one count but fewer than ten. A much larger clone differs by one base, so this may be a read error. The V gene is TRBV6-1, the J gene TRBJ1-3; the match to TRBD1 covers 9 bases. J was trimmed by 2 bases and V by 5 bases; bases with no gene match: 1. This CDR3 spans 14 amino acids. CDR1 is MNHNS, CDR2 SASEGT, per germline. CDR3 coding DNA: TGTGCCAGCAGTACAGGGGGCCCTGGAAACACCATATATTTT. This sequence encodes CASSTGGPGNTIYF.

The chain recombines TRBV29-1 with TRBJ1-2, with D tentatively TRBD1 (5 bases). The V end was cut by 4 bases, the J end by 4 bases, with 10 bases between. This CDR3 is built from 12 residues. In germline, CDR1 is SQVTM, CDR2 ANQGSEA. CDR3 in DNA: TGCAGCGTTGGGATAGGGACCTATGGCTACACCTTC. Amino acids: CSVGIGTYGYTF. The whole variable domain, filled in from reference TRBV29-1 and TRBJ1-2, reads SAVISQKPSRDICQRGTSLTIQCQVDSQVTMMFWYRQQPGQSLTLIATANQGSEATYESGFVIDKFPISRPNLTFSTLTVSNMSPEDSSIYLCSVGIGTYGYTFGSGTRLTVV.

This clonotype occurred once. The chain couples TRBV7-3 to TRBJ1-2, with TRBD1 identical over 7 bases. This CDR3 is 15 amino acids long. V trimming: 5 bases; J trimming: 7 bases; junction bases outside the gene matches: 13. Germline V gene sequence: CDR1 SGHTA, CDR2 FQGTGA. CDR3 sequence reads: CASSQDPRQGGGYTF. The CDR3 coding sequence is TGTGCCAGCAGCCAAGATCCCCGACAGGGCGGTGGCTACACCTTC.

This clonotype was counted ten times or more. The chain uses TRBV6-5 and TRBJ2-5; a possible D gene is TRBD1 (5 bases). Trimming shortened V by 0 bases and J by 12 bases, and 11 bases separated the two germline ends. Per the germline V gene, CDR1 is MNHEY and CDR2 is SVGAGI. CDR3 length: 12 amino acids. The CDR3 reads CASSYSKGRKYF. CDR3 nucleotides: TGTGCCAGCAGTTACTCCAAGGGGCGAAAGTACTTC.

The chain is built from TRBV25-1 and TRBJ1-1; no clear D. V dropped 4 bases and J dropped 4 bases, with 19 bases sitting between them. Per germline, CDR1 MGHDK and CDR2 SYGVNS. This CDR3 has 16 amino acids. CDR3 sequence (DNA): TGTGCCAGCAGTGCTAGTCGGGAACTCAGAGGCACTGAAGCTTTCTTT. Protein: CASSASRELRGTEAFF.

This clonotype was counted a few times. CDR3 nucleotide sequence: TGTGCCAGCAGCTTAGATCTGTCGTCTACAACGCAGTATTTT. It specifies CASSLDLSSTTQYF. The chain couples TRBV11-2 to TRBJ2-3; unclear D gene. The germline V and J ends were trimmed by 0 bases and 9 bases, with 13 bases remaining between them. The CDR3 runs 14 residues. The germline V gene has CDR1 SGHAT and CDR2 FQNNGV.

DNA for the CDR3: TGTGCCGGACAGGGGAACACTGAAGCTTTCTTT. It translates to CAGQGNTEAFF. This sequence joins TRBV25-1 and TRBJ1-1; 8 bases fit TRBD1. Germline V gene lookup returns CDR1 MGHDK and CDR2 SYGVNS. V shed 11 bases, J shed 1 base, and the junction held 0 bases outside the gene matches. The CDR3 runs to 11 residues.